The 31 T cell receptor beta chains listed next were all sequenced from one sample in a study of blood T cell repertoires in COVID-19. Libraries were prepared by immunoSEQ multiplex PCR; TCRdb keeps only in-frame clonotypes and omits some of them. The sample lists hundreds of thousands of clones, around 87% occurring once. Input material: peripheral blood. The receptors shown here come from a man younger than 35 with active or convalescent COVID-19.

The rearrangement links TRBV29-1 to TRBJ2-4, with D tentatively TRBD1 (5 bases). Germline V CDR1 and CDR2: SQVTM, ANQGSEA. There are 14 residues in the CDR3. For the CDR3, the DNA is TGCATCGCTATCCCCCCAGGGCCGAAAAACATTCAGTACTTC. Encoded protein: CIAIPPGPKNIQYF.

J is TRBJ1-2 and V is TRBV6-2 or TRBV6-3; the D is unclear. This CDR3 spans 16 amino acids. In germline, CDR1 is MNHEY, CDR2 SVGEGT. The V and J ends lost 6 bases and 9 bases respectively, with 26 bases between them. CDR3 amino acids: CASSPLLEKAFRSYTF. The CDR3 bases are TGTGCCAGCAGCCCCCTGTTGGAGAAAGCCTTTCGTAGCTACACCTTC.

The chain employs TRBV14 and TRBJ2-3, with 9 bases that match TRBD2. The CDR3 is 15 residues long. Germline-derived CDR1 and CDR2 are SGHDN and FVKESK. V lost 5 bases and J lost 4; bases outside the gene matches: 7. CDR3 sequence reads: CASSYLAGVPDTQYF. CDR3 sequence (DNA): TGTGCCAGCAGCTACTTAGCGGGAGTCCCAGATACGCAGTATTTT.

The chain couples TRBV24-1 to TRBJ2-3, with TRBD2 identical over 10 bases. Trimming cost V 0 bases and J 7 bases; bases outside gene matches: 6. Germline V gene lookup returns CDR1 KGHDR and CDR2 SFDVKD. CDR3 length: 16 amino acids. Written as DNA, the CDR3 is TGTGCCACCAGTGATTTGCAGCGGGAGGGCCTAAATACGCAGTATTTT. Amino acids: CATSDLQREGLNTQYF.

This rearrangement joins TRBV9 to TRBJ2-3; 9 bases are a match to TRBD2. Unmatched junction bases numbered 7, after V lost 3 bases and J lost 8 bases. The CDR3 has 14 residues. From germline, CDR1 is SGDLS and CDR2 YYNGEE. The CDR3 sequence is CASSAPGLAFTQYF. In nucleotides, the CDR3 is TGTGCCAGCAGCGCACCGGGACTAGCCTTTACGCAGTATTTT.

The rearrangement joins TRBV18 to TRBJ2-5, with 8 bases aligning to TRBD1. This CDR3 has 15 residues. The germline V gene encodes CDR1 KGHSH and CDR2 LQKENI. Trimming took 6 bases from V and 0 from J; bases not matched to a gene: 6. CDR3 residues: CASSFDRGHQETQYF. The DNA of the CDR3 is TGTGCCAGCTCCTTCGACAGGGGCCACCAAGAGACCCAGTACTTC.

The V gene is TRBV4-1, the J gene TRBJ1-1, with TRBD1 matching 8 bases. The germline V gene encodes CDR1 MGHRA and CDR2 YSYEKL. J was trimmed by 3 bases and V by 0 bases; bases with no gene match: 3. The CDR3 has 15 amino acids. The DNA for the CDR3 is TGCGCCAGCAGCCAAGAGGACAGGGAAGACACTGAAGCTTTCTTT. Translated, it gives CASSQEDREDTEAFF.

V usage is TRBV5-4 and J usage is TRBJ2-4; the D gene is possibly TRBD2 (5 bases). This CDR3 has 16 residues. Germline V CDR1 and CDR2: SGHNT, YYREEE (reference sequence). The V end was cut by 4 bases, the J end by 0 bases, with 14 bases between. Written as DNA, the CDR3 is TGTGCCAGCAGCCCACGTAGTAGCGCAGCCAAAAACATTCAGTACTTC. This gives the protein CASSPRSSAAKNIQYF.

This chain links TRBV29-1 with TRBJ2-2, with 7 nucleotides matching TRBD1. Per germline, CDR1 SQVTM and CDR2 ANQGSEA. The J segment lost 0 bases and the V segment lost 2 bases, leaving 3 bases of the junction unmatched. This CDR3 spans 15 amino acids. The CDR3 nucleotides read TGCAGCGTTGAACTCGGACAGGCGAACACCGGGGAGCTGTTTTTT. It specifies CSVELGQANTGELFF.

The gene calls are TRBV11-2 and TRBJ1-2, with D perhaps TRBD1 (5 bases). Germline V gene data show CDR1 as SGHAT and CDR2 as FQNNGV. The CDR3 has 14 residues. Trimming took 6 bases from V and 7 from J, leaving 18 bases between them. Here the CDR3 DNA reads TGTGCCAGCAGTCGCAGCCCAGGGCTCGGTGGCTACACCTTC. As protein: CASSRSPGLGGYTF.

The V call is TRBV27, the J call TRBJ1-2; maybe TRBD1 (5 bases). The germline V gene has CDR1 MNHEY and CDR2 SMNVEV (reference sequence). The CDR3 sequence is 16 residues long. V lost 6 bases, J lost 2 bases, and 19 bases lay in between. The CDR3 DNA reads TGTGCCAGCAGACGCGTCCCGTGGGGGGTGAACTATGGCTACACCTTC. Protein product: CASRRVPWGVNYGYTF.

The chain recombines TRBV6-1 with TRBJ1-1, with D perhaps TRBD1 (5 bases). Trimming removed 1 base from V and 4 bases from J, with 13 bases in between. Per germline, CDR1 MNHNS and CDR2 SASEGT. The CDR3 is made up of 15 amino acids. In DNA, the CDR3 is TGTGCCAGCAGTGAAGGGCCAGGGTGGGCCACTGAAGCTTTCTTT. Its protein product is CASSEGPGWATEAFF.

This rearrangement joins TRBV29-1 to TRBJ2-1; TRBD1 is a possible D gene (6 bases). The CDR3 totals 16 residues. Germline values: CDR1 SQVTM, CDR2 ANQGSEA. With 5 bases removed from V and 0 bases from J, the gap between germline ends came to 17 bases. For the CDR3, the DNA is TGCAGCGTTACTGATATCGGACAGAGCTCCTACAATGAGCAGTTCTTC. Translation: CSVTDIGQSSYNEQFF.

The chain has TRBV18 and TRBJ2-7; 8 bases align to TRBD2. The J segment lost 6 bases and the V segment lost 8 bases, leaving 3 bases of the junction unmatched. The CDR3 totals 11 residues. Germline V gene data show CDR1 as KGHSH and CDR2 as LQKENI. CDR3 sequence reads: CASREGGEQYF. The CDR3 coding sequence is TGTGCCAGCCGGGAGGGTGGCGAGCAGTACTTC.

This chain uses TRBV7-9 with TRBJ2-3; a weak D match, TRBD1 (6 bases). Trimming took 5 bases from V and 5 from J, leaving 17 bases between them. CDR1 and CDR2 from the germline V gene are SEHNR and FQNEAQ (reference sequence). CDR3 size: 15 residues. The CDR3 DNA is TGTGCCAGCAGCCAGGGTCAGGGGACGGTAGATACGCAGTATTTT. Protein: CASSQGQGTVDTQYF.

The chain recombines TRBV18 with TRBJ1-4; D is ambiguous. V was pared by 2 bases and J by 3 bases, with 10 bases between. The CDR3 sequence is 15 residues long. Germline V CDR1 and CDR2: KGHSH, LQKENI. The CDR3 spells CASSPRRASNEKLFF. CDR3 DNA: TGTGCCAGCTCACCAAGGAGGGCGTCTAATGAAAAACTGTTTTTT.

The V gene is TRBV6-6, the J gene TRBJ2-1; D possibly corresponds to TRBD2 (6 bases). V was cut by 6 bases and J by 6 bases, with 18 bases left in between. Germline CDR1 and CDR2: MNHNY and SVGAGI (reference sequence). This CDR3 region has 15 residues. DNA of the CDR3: TGTGCCAGCAGATTGCCGGGGGTAGAAGGCAATGAGCAGTTCTTC. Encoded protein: CASRLPGVEGNEQFF.

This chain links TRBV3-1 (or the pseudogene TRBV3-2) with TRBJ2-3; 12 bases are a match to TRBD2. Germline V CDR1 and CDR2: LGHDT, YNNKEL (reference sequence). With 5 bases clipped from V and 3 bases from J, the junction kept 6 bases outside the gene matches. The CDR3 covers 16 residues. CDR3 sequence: CASSDRLAGATDTQYF. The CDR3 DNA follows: TGTGCCAGCAGCGACCGACTAGCGGGAGCTACAGATACGCAGTATTTT.

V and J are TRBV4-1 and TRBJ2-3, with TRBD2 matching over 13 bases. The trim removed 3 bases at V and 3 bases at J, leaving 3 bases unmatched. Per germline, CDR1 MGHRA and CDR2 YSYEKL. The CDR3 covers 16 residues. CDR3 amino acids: CASSHGTSGKTDTQYF. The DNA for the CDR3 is TGCGCCAGCAGCCACGGGACTAGCGGGAAAACAGATACGCAGTATTTT.

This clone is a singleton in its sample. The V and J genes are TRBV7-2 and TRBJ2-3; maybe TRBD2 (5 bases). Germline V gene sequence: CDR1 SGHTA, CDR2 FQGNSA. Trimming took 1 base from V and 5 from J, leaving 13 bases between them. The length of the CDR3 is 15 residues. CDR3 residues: CASSLGVSVGDTQYF. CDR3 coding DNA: TGTGCCAGCAGCTTAGGGGTTAGCGTGGGAGATACGCAGTATTTT. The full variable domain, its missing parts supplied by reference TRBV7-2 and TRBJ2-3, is GAGVSQSPSNKVTEKGKDVELRCDPISGHTALYWYRQSLGQGLEFLIYFQGNSAPDKSGLPSDRFSAERTGGSVSTLTIQRTQQEDSAVYLCASSLGVSVGDTQYFGPGTRLTVL.

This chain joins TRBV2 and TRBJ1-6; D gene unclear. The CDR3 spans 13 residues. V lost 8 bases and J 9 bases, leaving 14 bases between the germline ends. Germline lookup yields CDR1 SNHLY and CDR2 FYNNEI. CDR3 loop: CASEVDFLSPLHF. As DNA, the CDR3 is TGTGCCAGCGAGGTGGACTTTCTTTCACCCCTCCACTTT. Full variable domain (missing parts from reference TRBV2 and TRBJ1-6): EPEVTQTPSHQVTQMGQEVILRCVPISNHLYFYWYRQILGQKVEFLVSFYNNEISEKSEIFDDQFSVERPDGSNFTLKIRSTKLEDSAMYFCASEVDFLSPLHFGNGTRLTVT.

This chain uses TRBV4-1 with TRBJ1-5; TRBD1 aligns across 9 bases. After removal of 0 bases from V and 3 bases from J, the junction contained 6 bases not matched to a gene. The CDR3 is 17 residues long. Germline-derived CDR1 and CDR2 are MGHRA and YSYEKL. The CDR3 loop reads CASSQDPDRGVNQPQHF. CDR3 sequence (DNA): TGCGCCAGCAGCCAAGATCCGGACAGGGGTGTCAATCAGCCCCAGCATTTT.

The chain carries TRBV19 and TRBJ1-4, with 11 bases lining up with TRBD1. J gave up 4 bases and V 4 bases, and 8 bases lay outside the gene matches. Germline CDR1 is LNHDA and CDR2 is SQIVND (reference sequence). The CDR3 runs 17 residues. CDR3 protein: CASSTKDRGPVNEKLFF. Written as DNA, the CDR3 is TGTGCCAGTAGTACGAAGGACAGGGGGCCTGTTAATGAAAAACTGTTTTTT.

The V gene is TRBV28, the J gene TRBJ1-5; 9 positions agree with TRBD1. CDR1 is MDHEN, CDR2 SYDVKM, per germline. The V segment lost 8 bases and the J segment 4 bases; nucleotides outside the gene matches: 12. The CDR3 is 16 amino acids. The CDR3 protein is CASGSGQGRRNQPQHF. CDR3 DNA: TGTGCCAGCGGATCGGGACAGGGACGTCGGAATCAGCCCCAGCATTTT.

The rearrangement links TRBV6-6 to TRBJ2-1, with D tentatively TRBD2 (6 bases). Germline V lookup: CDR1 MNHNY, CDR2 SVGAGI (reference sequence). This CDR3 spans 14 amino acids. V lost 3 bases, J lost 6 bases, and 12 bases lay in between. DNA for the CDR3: TGTGCCAGCAGTTATGGACACGGGGGCAATGAGCAGTTCTTC. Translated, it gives CASSYGHGGNEQFF.

The CDR3 DNA sequence: TGCGCCAGCACTCACAGGGGGTCCTACGAGCAGTACTTC. Translating it yields CASTHRGSYEQYF. This chain joins TRBV23-1 and TRBJ2-7; 8 bases map to TRBD1. TRBV23-1 carries the ORF label, with uncertain function. The CDR3 totals 13 residues. J was trimmed by 1 base and V by 7 bases; bases with no gene match: 3.

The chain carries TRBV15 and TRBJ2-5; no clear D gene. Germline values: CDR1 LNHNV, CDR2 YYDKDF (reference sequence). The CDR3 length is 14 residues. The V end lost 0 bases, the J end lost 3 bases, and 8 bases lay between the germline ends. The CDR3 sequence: CATSRDQAKETQYF. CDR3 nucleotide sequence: TGTGCCACCAGCAGAGACCAGGCCAAAGAGACCCAGTACTTC.

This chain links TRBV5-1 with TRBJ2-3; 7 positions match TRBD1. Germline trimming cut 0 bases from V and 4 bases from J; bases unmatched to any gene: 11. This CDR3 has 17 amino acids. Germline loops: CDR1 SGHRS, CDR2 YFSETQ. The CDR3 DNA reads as TGCGCCAGCAGCTTGGCCGTGGACAGGTTGACTTCAGATACGCAGTATTTT. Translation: CASSLAVDRLTSDTQYF.

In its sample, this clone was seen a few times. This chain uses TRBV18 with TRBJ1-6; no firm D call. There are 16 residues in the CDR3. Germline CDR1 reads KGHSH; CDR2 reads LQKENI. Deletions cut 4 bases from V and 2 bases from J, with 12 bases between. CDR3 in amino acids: CASSLPTQTYNSPLHF. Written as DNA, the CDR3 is TGTGCCAGCTCACTCCCGACACAAACCTATAATTCACCCCTCCACTTT.

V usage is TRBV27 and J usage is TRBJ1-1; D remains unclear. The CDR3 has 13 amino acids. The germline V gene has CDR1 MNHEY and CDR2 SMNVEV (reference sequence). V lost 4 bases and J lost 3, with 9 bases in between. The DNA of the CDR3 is TGTGCCAGCAGTTCAATCAGATACACTGAAGCTTTCTTT. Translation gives CASSSIRYTEAFF.

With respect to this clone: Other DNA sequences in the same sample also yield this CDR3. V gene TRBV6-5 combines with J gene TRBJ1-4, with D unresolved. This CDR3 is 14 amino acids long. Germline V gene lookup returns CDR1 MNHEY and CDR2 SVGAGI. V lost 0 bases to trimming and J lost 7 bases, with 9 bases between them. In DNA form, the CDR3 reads TGTGCCAGCAGTTACTCGGGCAGGCCTGAAAAACTGTTTTTT. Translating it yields CASSYSGRPEKLFF.